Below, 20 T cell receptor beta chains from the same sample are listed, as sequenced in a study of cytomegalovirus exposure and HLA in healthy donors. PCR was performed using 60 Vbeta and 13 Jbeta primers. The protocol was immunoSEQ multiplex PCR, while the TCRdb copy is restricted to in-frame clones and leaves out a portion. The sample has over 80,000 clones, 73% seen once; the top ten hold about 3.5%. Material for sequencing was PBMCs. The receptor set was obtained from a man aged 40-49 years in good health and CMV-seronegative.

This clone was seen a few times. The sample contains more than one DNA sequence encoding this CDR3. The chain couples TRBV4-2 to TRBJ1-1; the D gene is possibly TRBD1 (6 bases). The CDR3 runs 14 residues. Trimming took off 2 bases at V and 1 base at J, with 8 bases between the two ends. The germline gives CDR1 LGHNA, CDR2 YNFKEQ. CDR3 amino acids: CASSQLDRNTEAFF. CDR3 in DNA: TGTGCCAGCAGCCAATTGGACAGGAACACTGAAGCTTTCTTT.

The CDR3, as DNA: TGTGCCAGCCGGGACAGGGACCATGGCTACACCTTC. Translating it yields CASRDRDHGYTF. This chain links TRBV7-9 with TRBJ1-2; TRBD1 aligns across 9 bases. Germline CDR1 and CDR2: SEHNR and FQNEAQ (reference sequence). This CDR3 spans 12 amino acids. J was trimmed by 6 bases and V by 8 bases; bases with no gene match: 4.

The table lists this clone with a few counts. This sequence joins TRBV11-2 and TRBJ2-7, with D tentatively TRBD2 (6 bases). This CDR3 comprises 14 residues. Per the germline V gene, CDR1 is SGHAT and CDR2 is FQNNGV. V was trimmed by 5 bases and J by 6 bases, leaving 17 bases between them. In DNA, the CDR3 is TGTGCCAGCAGCGCCGGGAGCGGAGAAATCGAGCAGTACTTC. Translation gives CASSAGSGEIEQYF.

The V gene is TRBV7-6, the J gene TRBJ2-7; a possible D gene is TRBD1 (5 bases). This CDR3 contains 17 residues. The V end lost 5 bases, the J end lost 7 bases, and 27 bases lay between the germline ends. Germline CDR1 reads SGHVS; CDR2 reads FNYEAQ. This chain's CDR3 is CASSPGLGQGLYGEQYF. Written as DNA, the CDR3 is TGTGCCAGCAGCCCCGGCCTGGGCCAGGGCCTCTATGGGGAGCAGTACTTC.

Written as DNA, the CDR3 is TGTGCCAGGGCGTCAGGGCTGTACGAGCAGTACTTC. This sequence encodes CARASGLYEQYF. The chain uses TRBV25-1 and TRBJ2-7; a weak D match, TRBD1 (5 bases). Germline CDR1 reads MGHDK; CDR2 reads SYGVNS. This CDR3 has 12 amino acids. The V end lost 9 bases, the J end lost 4 bases, and 13 bases lay between the germline ends.

The CDR3 region has the DNA TGTGCCAGCAGTTCACCAGGGGACAGGGGTGGTGAAAAACTGTTTTTT. This codes for CASSSPGDRGGEKLFF. The V and J genes are TRBV28 and TRBJ1-4; 10 nucleotides match TRBD1. Germline V CDR1 and CDR2: MDHEN, SYDVKM. The junction had 9 bases not matched to a gene; V was cut back by 4 bases and J by 7 bases. This CDR3 has 16 residues.

In DNA form, the CDR3 reads TGTGCCAGCAGCCAAGACGTAGCGGGGGGGCCCCTCGGGGAGCTGTTTTTT. Encoded protein: CASSQDVAGGPLGELFF. V and J are TRBV4-2 and TRBJ2-2, with 11 bases lining up with TRBD2. The CDR3 covers 17 residues. The trim removed 0 bases at V and 7 bases at J, leaving 7 bases unmatched. CDR1 is LGHNA and CDR2 is YNFKEQ in the germline V gene.

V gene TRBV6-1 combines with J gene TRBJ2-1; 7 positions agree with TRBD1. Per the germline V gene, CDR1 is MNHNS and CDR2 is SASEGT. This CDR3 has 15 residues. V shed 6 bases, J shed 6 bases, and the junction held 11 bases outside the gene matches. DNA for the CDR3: TGTGCCAGCAGCCAACAGACGGCAGGGGGCAATGAGCAGTTCTTC. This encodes CASSQQTAGGNEQFF.

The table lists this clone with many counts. In nucleotides, the CDR3 is TGTGCCATCGGGACAGGGGACTATAATGAAAAACTGTTTTTT. Amino acids: CAIGTGDYNEKLFF. The chain uses TRBV10-3 and TRBJ1-4; TRBD1 matches 10 bases. V dropped 8 bases and J dropped 4; count of bases not matched to a gene: 4. CDR1 is ENHRY, CDR2 SYGVKD, per germline. The CDR3 has 14 amino acids.

For the CDR3, the DNA is TGTGCCAGCAGCCCGCAGGGGGTTTTTGGCTACACCTTC. The encoded protein is CASSPQGVFGYTF. The rearrangement joins TRBV4-2 to TRBJ1-2, with 7 positions matching TRBD1. V was clipped by 4 bases and J by 7 bases; unmatched bases: 6. Germline values: CDR1 LGHNA, CDR2 YNFKEQ. This CDR3 has 13 amino acids.

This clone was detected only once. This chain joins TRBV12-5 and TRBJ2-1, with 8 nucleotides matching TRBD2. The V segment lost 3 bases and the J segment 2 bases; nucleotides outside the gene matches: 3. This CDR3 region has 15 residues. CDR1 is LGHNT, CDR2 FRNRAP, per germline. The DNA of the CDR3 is TGTGCTAGTGGTTTTCGGGGGGGGACCTACAATGAGCAGTTCTTC. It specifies CASGFRGGTYNEQFF.

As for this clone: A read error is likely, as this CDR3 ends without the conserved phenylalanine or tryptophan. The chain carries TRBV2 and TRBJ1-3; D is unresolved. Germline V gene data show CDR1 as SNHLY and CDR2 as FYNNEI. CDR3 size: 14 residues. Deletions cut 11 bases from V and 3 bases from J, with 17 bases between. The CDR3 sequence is CAGWVGEFGNTIYV. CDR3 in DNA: TGTGCCGGCTGGGTCGGGGAATTTGGAAACACCATATATGTT.

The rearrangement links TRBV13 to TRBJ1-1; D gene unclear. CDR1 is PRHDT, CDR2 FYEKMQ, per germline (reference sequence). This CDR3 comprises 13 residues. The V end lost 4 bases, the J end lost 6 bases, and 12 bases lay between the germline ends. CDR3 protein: CASSYRSTPEAFF. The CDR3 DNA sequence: TGTGCCAGCAGCTACCGGTCAACCCCTGAAGCTTTCTTT.

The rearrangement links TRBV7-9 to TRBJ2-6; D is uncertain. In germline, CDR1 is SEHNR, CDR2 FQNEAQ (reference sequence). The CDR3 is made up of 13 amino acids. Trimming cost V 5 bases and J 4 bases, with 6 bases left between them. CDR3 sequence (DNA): TGTGCCAGCAGCGTTCTCGGGGCCAACGTCCTGACTTTC. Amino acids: CASSVLGANVLTF.

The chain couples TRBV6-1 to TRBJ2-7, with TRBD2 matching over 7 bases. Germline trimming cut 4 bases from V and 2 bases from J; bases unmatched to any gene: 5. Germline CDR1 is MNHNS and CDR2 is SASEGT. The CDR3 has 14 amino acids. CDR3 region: CASSGEGPTYEQYF. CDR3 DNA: TGTGCCAGCAGTGGGGAGGGACCCACCTACGAGCAGTACTTC.

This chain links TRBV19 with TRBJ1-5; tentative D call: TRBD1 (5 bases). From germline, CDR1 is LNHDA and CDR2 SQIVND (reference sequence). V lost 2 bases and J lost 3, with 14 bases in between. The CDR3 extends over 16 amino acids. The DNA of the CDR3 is TGTGCCAGTAGTATAACGGGACTCGGCGCCAATCAGCCCCAGCATTTT. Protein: CASSITGLGANQPQHF.

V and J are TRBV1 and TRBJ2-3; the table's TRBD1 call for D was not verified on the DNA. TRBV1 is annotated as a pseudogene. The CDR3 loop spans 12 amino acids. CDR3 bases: TGCACCAGCAGCCGAGCGACAGAAAAACAGTATTTT. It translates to CTSSRATEKQYF.

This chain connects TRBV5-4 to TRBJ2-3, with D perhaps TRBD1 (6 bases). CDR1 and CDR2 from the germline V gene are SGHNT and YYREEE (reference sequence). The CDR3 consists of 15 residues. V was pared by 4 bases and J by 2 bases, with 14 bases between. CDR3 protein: CASSGKDRSTDTQYF. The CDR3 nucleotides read TGTGCCAGCAGCGGAAAGGACAGATCCACAGATACGCAGTATTTT. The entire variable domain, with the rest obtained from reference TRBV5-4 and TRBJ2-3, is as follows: ETGVTQSPTHLIKTRGQQVTLRCSSQSGHNTVSWYQQALGQGPQFIFQYYREEENGRGNFPPRFSGLQFPNYSSELNVNALELDDSALYLCASSGKDRSTDTQYFGPGTRLTVL.

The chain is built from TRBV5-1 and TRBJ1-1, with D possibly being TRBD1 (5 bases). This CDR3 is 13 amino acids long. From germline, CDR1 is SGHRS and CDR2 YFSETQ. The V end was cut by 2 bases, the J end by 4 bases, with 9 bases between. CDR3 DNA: TGCGCCAGCAGCTTCGGGGGTGTCACTGAAGCTTTCTTT. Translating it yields CASSFGGVTEAFF.

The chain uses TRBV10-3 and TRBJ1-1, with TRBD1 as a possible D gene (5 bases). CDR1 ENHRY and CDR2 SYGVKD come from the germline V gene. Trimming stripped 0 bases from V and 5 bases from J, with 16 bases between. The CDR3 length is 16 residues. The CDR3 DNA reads TGTGCCATCAGTGAGTCTGTGGCGTTTCGGGGGACTGAAGCTTTCTTT. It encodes CAISESVAFRGTEAFF.